The source of this TCR beta chain is a study of human versus mouse CDR3 diversity and MHC coevolution. The overall study: Reported immunoSEQ sensitivity was one in 200,000 T cells, with reduced amplification bias. The study's findings and limits: Mice had fewer CDR3 deletions and insertions than humans on average. Human T cells were selected on roughly 6 MHC II alleles.

Sequencing used immunoSEQ multiplex PCR; TCRdb keeps in-frame clones, though not all of them. The table includes about 60,000 clones, around 94% detected once. The CDR3 covers 11 residues. Germline CDR1 MNHNS, CDR2 SASEGT. V was pared by 0 bases and J by 9 bases, with 3 bases between. Turning to this clone: As yet, its antigen is unknown.

This sequence originates from a person between 55 and 70 years old in good health. Sequencing input: naive CD4+ T cells from blood. Stated subset: CD45RO-negative CD62L-positive naive CD4 T cells. The chain has TRBV6-1 and TRBJ2-1, with unresolved D. CDR3 sequence: CASSEAREQFF. CDR3 in DNA: TGTGCCAGCAGTGAAGCGCGTGAGCAGTTCTTC.